These T cell receptor beta chains were read from a single sample in a study of tumor and adjacent non-tumor tissue in lung cancer. TCRdb fed the multiplex PCR reads into MiXCR, producing one record per CDR3 protein. This table holds some 77,000 distinct CDR3 sequences, nearly 70% found once. Sequencing was performed on lung tumor tissue. The receptors stem from a woman between 65 and 79 years old with non-small cell lung cancer. The CDR3 runs from the conserved cysteine through the conserved F or W. The D gene is left open where the match is weak. Size is stated for part of the rows, as once, few or many counts, or as a class when the clone is expanded.

clone size	V gene	J gene	D gene	CDR3 protein	CDR3 DNA
.	TRBV4-1	TRBJ2-7	.	CASSQDFGGVTPYDQYF	TGCGCCAGCAGCCAAGATTTCGGGGGAGTTACACCCTACGACCAGTACTTC
.	TRBV6-5	TRBJ2-5	TRBD2	CASSHGLAAPKEAQYF	TGTGCCAGCAGTCACGGACTAGCGGCGCCCAAAGAGGCCCAGTACTTC
.	TRBV20-1	TRBJ1-4	.	CSVRGDVLVGNEKLFF	TGCAGTGTTAGAGGGGACGTCCTCGTCGGTAATGAGAAACTGTTTTTT
.	TRBV11-2	TRBJ2-3	.	CASGLLRTDTQYF	TGTGCAAGCGGCCTCTTAAGGACAGATACGCAGTATTTT
.	TRBV20-1	TRBJ2-2	TRBD2	CNASGAWQSATGELFF	TGCAATGCTAGCGGCGCTTGGCAGTCTGCCACCGGGGAGCTGTTTTTT
.	TRBV29-1	TRBJ2-7	TRBD2	CSVEERSGSYEQHF	TGCAGCGTTGAAGAGAGGAGCGGGAGCTACGAGCAGCACTTC
.	TRBV5-1	TRBJ2-1	.	CTSSIETSSYNEKFF	TGCACCAGCAGTATCGAAACGAGCTCCTACAATGAGAAGTTCTTC
.	TRBV7-8	TRBJ2-7	TRBD1	CVSSPTGGQSYEQYF	TGTGTCAGCAGTCCGACAGGGGGTCAGTCCTACGAGCAGTACTTC
.	TRBV29-1	TRBJ2-7	TRBD1	CSEKQRARGLNRPYEQYF	TGCAGCGAAAAACAAAGGGCCAGGGGGCTTAACCGACCCTACGAGCAGTACTTC
.	TRBV7-2	TRBJ2-7	.	CASSLGYYSALYF	TGTGCCAGCAGCTTAGGGTACTACAGCGCGCTATACTTC
.	TRBV5-1	TRBJ1-2	.	CASSALPGVGYGHTF	TGCGCCAGCAGCGCCCTCCCAGGGGTTGGATATGGCCACACCTTC
medium-sized	TRBV29-1	TRBJ2-3	.	CSVEIRERGTDTQYF	TGCAGCGTTGAAATCCGGGAAAGGGGCACAGATACGCAGTATTTT
many	TRBV6-5	TRBJ2-3	.	CASSWGRSDTQYF	TGTGCCAGCAGTTGGGGACGCTCCGATACGCAGTATTTT
once	TRBV4-1	TRBJ1-5	.	CARSQVGFNQPQHF	TGCGCCAGAAGCCAAGTAGGGTTCAATCAGCCCCAGCATTTT
.	TRBV5-5	TRBJ1-4	.	CASRRQERSGRAEKLFF	TGTGCCAGCAGGCGGCAGGAAAGGAGTGGTAGGGCTGAAAAACTGTTTTTT
.	TRBV10-3	TRBJ2-3	TRBD2	CATRPRLADTDTQYF	TGTGCCACCCGGCCTAGGCTAGCGGATACAGATACGCAGTATTTT
few	TRBV11-1	TRBJ2-7	.	CASSLEGQSYEQYF	TGTGCCAGCAGCTTGGAGGGACAATCCTACGAGCAGTACTTC
once	TRBV29-1	TRBJ1-1	.	CSIHWGELGNTEAFF	TGCAGCATCCACTGGGGCGAGTTGGGGAACACTGAAGCTTTCTTT
few	TRBV20-1	TRBJ2-7	TRBD2	CSATGLAAAYEQYF	TGCAGTGCTACGGGACTAGCGGCGGCCTACGAGCAGTACTTC
.	TRBV4-1	TRBJ2-2	.	CASRQENPNGMGELFF	TGCGCCAGCAGGCAAGAAAACCCTAACGGGATGGGGGAGCTGTTTTTT
many	TRBV20-1	TRBJ2-7	.	CSAKDFDAGASYEQYF	TGCAGTGCCAAAGATTTTGACGCCGGGGCATCCTACGAGCAGTACTTC
.	TRBV18	TRBJ1-1	.	CASSPPFGLNTEAFF	TGTGCCAGCTCACCACCATTCGGATTGAACACTGAAGCTTTCTTT
.	TRBV6-1	TRBJ2-2	.	CASSGRGAVNAGDLFF	TGTGCCAGCAGTGGGCGAGGAGCGGTGAACGCCGGGGATCTGTTTTTT
.	TRBV29-1	TRBJ2-4	.	CGVTWPPNNIQYF	TGCGGCGTCACATGGCCCCCCAATAACATTCAGTACTTC
.	TRBV6-5	TRBJ2-7	.	CASSFKDSSYEQYF	TGTGCCAGCAGTTTCAAGGATAGCTCCTACGAGCAGTACTTC
.	TRBV6-1	TRBJ2-1	TRBD2	CASRVRGLAPAGSYNEQLF	TGTGCCAGCAGGGTTCGGGGACTAGCGCCGGCCGGCTCATACAATGAGCAGCTCTTC
.	TRBV29-1	TRBJ2-1	TRBD2	CSVSAGVTENNEQFF	TGCAGCGTTTCGGCGGGGGTAACGGAGAACAATGAGCAGTTCTTT
.	TRBV20-1	TRBJ2-1	TRBD2	CSARGTSGRAYNEQFF	TGCAGTGCTAGAGGAACTAGCGGGAGGGCCTACAATGAGCAGTTCTTC